This T cell receptor (beta chain) was documented in a study of patients and donors after allogeneic stem cell transplantation. This clonotype has a handful of counts. The V gene end was trimmed by 3 bases and the J gene end by 5 bases; junction bases not matched to a gene: 16. The CDR3 totals 18 residues. CDR1 is SGHKS, CDR2 YYEKEE, per germline (reference sequence). In TCRdb, the RT-PCR reads were re-called with MiXCR into one record per CDR3 protein. The sample has 800,000 to 1,000,000 distinct CDR3 sequences; under 20% are singletons. The rearrangement uses TRBV5-5 and TRBJ2-5, with TRBD2 identical over 10 bases. Sequencing was carried out using blood, either unsorted or a sorted T cell fraction (not recorded which). The source of this sequence is a human donor who was either an allogeneic HSCT recipient or a stem cell or donor lymphocyte infusion donor (not recorded which). It is not recorded whose cells these are; they may come from a transplant donor. The DNA of the CDR3 is TGTGCCAGCAGCTACACAGCGGGGGGGACTAACCTAGGGGAGACCCAGTACTTC. Protein product: CASSYTAGGTNLGETQYF.